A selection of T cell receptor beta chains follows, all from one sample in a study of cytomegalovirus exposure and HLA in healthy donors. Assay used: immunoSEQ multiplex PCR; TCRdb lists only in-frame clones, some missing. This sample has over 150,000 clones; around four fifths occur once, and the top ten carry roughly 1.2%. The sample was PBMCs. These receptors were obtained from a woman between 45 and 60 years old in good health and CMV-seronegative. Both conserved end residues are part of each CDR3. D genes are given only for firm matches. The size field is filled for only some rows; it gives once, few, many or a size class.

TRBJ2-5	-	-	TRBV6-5	CASSYPGGAQYF	TGTGCCAGCAGTTACCCCGGGGGAGCCCAGTACTTC
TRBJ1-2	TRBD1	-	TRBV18	CASSPGTATNYGYTF	TGTGCCAGCTCACCAGGGACAGCTACTAACTATGGCTACACCTTC
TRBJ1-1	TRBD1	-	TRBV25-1	CASSDRQGNTEAFF	TGTGCCAGCAGTGATAGACAGGGGAACACTGAAGCTTTCTTT
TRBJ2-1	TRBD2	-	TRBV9	CASSVGSTSGSEDEQFF	TGTGCCAGCAGCGTAGGGTCTACGAGCGGGAGTGAGGATGAGCAGTTCTTC
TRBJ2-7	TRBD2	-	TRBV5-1	CASSSTGGYEQYF	TGCGCCAGCAGCTCGACGGGAGGATACGAGCAGTACTTC
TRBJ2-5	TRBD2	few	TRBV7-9	CASSLAGGGETQYF	TGTGCCAGCAGCTTAGCCGGGGGGGGAGAGACCCAGTACTTC
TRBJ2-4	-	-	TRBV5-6	CASSFWWQGLAKNIQYF	TGTGCCAGCAGCTTCTGGTGGCAGGGCCTAGCCAAAAACATTCAGTACTTC
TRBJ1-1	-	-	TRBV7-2	CASSPNRVLNTEAFF	TGTGCCAGCAGCCCGAACAGGGTACTAAACACTGAAGCTTTCTTT
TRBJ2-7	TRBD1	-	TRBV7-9	CASSSQDRSYEQYF	TGTGCCAGCAGCTCTCAGGACAGGTCCTACGAGCAGTACTTC
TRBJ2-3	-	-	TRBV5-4	CASSLGGIGGDTQYF	TGTGCCAGCAGCTTGGGGGGTATAGGGGGAGATACGCAGTATTTT
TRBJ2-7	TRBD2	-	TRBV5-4	CASSQTSGKGEQYF	TGTGCCAGCAGCCAAACTAGCGGGAAAGGCGAGCAGTACTTC
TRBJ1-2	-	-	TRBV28	CASKGLGGAWYGYTF	TGTGCCAGCAAGGGTCTCGGGGGGGCCTGGTATGGCTACACCTTC
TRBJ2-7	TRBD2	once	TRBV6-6	CASSRTSGNLFYEKYF	TGTGCCAGCAGTAGGACTAGCGGGAATCTATTCTACGAGAAGTACTTC
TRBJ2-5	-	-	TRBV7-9	CASRSRSGGSAKGETQYF	TGTGCCAGCAGGTCGAGGTCAGGAGGCTCGGCGAAGGGAGAGACCCAGTACTTC
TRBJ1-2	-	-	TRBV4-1	CASSQVGAGGYTF	TGCGCCAGCAGCCAAGTGGGTGCGGGGGGCTACACCTTC
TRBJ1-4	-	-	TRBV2	CASMNSATNEKLFF	TGTGCCAGCATGAACAGTGCAACTAATGAAAAACTGTTTTTT
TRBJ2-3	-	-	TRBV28	CASSLAGKGGTDTQYF	TGTGCCAGCAGTTTAGCCGGGAAGGGGGGCACAGATACGCAGTATTTT
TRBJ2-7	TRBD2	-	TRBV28	CASSVTSGSHEQYF	TGTGCCAGCAGTGTGACTAGCGGGAGTCACGAGCAGTACTTC
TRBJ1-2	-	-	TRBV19	CASSIVRGQSNYGYTF	TGTGCCAGTAGTATAGTCCGCGGACAGTCTAACTATGGCTACACCTTC
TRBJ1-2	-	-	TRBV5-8	CASSLDLGEGYGYTF	TGTGCCAGCAGCTTGGACTTAGGGGAAGGCTATGGCTACACCTTC
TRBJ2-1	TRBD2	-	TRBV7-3	CASSFSSGTYNEQFF	TGTGCCAGCAGCTTCTCTAGCGGGACCTACAATGAGCAGTTCTTC
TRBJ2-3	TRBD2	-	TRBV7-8	CASSQGLADSTDTQYF	TGTGCCAGCAGCCAGGGACTAGCGGACAGCACAGATACGCAGTATTTT
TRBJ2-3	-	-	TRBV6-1	CASSGTISTQYF	TGTGCCAGCAGTGGGACTATAAGCACGCAGTATTTT
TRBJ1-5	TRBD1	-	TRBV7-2	CASSFSGDRQPQHF	TGTGCCAGCAGCTTTTCGGGGGACAGACAGCCCCAGCATTTT